This TCR beta chain derives from a study of PD-1 blockade in classical Hodgkin lymphoma. Study overall: Patients had nivolumab dosed at 3 mg/kg, delivered intravenously every 2 weeks. Findings of the study overall: Before treatment, TCR diversity in newly diagnosed patients was reportedly lower than in healthy donors. Anyone who began nivolumab under 1 year after ASCT was excluded. Baseline diversity was lower in partial responders and progressors than complete responders.

A note on this clone: Its antigen is not known.

Time point here: cycle 4 day 1 (C4D1), after six to seven weeks of nivolumab. Brentuximab vedotin exposure varied among the patients, all of whom had relapsed after autologous stem cell transplantation. Purification of CD4+ T cells from thawed PBMCs was performed via magnetic negative selection. Germline CDR1 and CDR2: ENHRY and SYGVKD. The CDR3 loop spans 14 amino acids. V lost 6 bases to trimming and J lost 8 bases, with 17 bases between them. The data were produced by immunoSEQ multiplex PCR, yet TCRdb's version contains in-frame clones alone and is incomplete. Of about 25,000 clones in the sample, around 86% are singletons; the top ten hold 3% to 3.5%.

Here the sequenced sample was CD4+ T cells from blood, taken before the fourth cycle of nivolumab. The chain carries TRBV10-3 and TRBJ2-1; TRBD2 is a possible D gene (6 bases). The origin of this receptor is a human donor with classical Hodgkin lymphoma. The chain's CDR3 is CAISPQNSGDEQFF. The DNA of the CDR3 is TGTGCCATCAGCCCACAGAATTCGGGGGATGAGCAGTTCTTC.